This T cell receptor beta chain emerged from a study of CD8 T cells in Susac syndrome. Study-level information: When blood was collected, patients with Susac syndrome were therapy-naive, were taking corticosteroids, or were receiving intravenous immunoglobulin alone. Overall study findings and caveats: The TCR sequencing and HLA analysis in the study involved a relatively small number of individuals, as the study acknowledged.

Germline CDR1 reads MNHNY; CDR2 reads SVGAGI (reference sequence). Trimming took 11 bases from V and 1 from J, leaving 5 bases between them. CDR3 size: 11 residues. This clonotype came up once. The antigen is unknown. RNA amounts of roughly 0.45 to 1 ug underwent reverse transcription with random hexamers. TCRdb used MiXCR to reprocess the immunoSEQ multiplex PCR reads, holding one entry per CDR3 protein. The sample includes 140,000 to 150,000 distinct CDR3 sequences, approximately 96% of them seen just once. This TCR came from a human donor with Susac syndrome. Sequencing was done on a sample of CD4+ T cells from PBMCs. The rearrangement joins TRBV6-6 to TRBJ2-2; unclear D gene. The CDR3 DNA follows: TGTGCCTCTCAGAACACCGGGGAGCTGTTTTTT. This sequence encodes CASQNTGELFF.